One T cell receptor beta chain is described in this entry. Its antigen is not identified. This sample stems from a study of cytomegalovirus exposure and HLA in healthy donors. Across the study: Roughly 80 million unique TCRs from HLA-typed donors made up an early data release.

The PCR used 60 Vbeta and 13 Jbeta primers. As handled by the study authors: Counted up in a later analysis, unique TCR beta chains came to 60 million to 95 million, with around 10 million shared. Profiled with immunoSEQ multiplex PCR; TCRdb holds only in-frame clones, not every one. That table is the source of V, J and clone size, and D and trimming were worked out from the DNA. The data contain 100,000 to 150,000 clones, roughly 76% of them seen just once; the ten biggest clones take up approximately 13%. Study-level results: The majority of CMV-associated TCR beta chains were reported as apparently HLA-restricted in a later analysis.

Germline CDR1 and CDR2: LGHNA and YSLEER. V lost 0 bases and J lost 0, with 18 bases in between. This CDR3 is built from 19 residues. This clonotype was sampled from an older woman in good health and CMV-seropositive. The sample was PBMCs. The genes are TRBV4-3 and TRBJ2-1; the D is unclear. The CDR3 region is CASSQDWAVSPSSYNEQFF. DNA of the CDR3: TGCGCCAGCAGCCAAGATTGGGCAGTTTCCCCCTCCTCCTACAATGAGCAGTTCTTC.